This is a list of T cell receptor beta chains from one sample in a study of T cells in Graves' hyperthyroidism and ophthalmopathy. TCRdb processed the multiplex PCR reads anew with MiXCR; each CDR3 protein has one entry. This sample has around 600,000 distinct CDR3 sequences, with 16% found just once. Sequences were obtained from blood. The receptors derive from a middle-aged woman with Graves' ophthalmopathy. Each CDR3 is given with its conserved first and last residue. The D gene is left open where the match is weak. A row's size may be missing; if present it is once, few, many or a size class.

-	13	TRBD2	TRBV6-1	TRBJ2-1	TGTGCCAGCAGGCCTAGCGGGTACAATGAGCAGTTCTTC	CASRPSGYNEQFF
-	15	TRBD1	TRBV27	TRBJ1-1	TGTGCCAGCAGTCCAAGACAGGGAGGTCACACTGAAGCTTTCTTT	CASSPRQGGHTEAFF
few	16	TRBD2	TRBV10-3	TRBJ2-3	TGTGCCATCAGCCCACTACTAGCGGGAGGGGGAGATACGCAGTATTTT	CAISPLLAGGGDTQYF
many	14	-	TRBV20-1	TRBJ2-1	TGCAGTGCTCGGAGGACTTCTTCACCCAATGAGCAGTTCTTC	CSARRTSSPNEQFF
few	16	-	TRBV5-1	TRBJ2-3	TGCGCCAGCAGCTTGCTAACGGTGGGGTTCACAGATACGCAGTATTTT	CASSLLTVGFTDTQYF
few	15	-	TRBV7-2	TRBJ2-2	TGTGCCAGCAGCTTAGAGGCTACTAACACCGGGGAGCTGTTTTTT	CASSLEATNTGELFF
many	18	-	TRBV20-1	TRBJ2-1	TGCAGTGCTAGAGATGAGCGGCAGCTCTCGGGCCTTTACAATGAGCAGTTCTTC	CSARDERQLSGLYNEQFF
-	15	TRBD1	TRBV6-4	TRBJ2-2	TGTGCCAGCAGAGATGGACAGGGAAGCACCGGGGAGCTGTTTTTT	CASRDGQGSTGELFF
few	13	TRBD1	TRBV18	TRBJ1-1	TGTGCCAGCTCACTCGGGGACAGTCTGGAAGCTTTCTTT	CASSLGDSLEAFF
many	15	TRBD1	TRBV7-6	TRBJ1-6	TGTGCCAGCAGCTTAGGGGGACAGGGATATTCACCCCTCCACTTT	CASSLGGQGYSPLHF
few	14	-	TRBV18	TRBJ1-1	TGTGCCAGCTCCAACACTCCCCCGGGCACTGAAGCTTTCTTT	CASSNTPPGTEAFF
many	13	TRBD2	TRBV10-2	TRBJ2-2	TGCGCCACCACGGGGGGGGCAGCCGGGGAGCTGTTTTTT	CATTGGAAGELFF
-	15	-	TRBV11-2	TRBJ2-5	TGTGCCAACATACCCGCGAACAGACTCCAAGAGACCCAGTACTTC	CANIPANRLQETQYF
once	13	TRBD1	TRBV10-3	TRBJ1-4	TGTGCCGTGACAGGGGTCCCCTCTGAAAAACTGTTTTTT	CAVTGVPSEKLFF
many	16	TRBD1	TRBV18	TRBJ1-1	TGTGCCAGCTCACCACAGGAGGACAGGATGTTCACTGAAGCTTTCTTT	CASSPQEDRMFTEAFF
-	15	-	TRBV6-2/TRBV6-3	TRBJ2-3	TGTGCCAGCAGTCCTACAAGATTTTTCACAGATACGCAGTATTTT	CASSPTRFFTDTQYF
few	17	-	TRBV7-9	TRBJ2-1	TGTGCCAGCAGCTCCGCCCCTGAGAGCGGTTATTTGAATGAGCAGTTCTTC	CASSSAPESGYLNEQFF
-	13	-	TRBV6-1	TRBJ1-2	TGTGCCAGCAGTATCCAGGGTCTCTACGGCTACACCTTC	CASSIQGLYGYTF
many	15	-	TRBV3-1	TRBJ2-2	TGTGCCAGCACCTCTTTAAAGGGCCGGGGCGGGGAGCTGTTTTTT	CASTSLKGRGGELFF
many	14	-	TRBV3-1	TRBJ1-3	TGTGCCAGCAGCGCAAGACCAGGAGGGGACACCATATATTTT	CASSARPGGDTIYF
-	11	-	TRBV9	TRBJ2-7	TGTGCCAGCAGGGTTGCGTTCGAGCAGTACTTC	CASRVAFEQYF
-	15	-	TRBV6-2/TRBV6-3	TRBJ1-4	TGTGCCAGCAGCCCCGGACGGATGGGGATTGAAAAACTGTTTTTT	CASSPGRMGIEKLFF
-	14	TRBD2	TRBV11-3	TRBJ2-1	TGTGCCAGCAGCCCCGGGACTAGCGGTTTTGAGCGGTTCTTC	CASSPGTSGFERFF
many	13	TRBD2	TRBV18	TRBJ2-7	TGTGCCAGCTCACCACCGGGAGGGCCCGAGCAGTACTTC	CASSPPGGPEQYF
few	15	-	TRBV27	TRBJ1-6	TGTGCCAGCAGTTTAGGTGGGCAGGGTACTTCACCCCTCCACTTT	CASSLGGQGTSPLHF
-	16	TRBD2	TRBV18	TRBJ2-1	TGTGCCAGCTCTTCAACCCCTAGCGGGGGGTACAATGAGCAGTTCTTC	CASSSTPSGGYNEQFF
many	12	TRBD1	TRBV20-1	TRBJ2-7	TGCAGTGCTAGGACAGGGGCCTACGAGCAGTACTTC	CSARTGAYEQYF
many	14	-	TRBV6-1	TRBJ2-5	TGTGCCAGCAGGTTCGGGCAGGGCGGGGAGACCCAGTACTTC	CASRFGQGGETQYF
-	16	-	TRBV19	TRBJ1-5	TGTGCCAGTAGCCTCACAAGGGGAGGACGCAATCAGCCCCAGCATTTT	CASSLTRGGRNQPQHF
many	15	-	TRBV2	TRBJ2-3	TGTGCCAGCAGCAGAGTGCGGGGTAGCACAGATACGCAGTATTTT	CASSRVRGSTDTQYF
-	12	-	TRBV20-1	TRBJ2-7	TGCAGTGCGCCGGACAACTCCTACGAGCAGTACTTC	CSAPDNSYEQYF
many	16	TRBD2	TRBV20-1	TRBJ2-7	TGCAGTGTCGCTAGCGGGACCCTTTCCGCAGCCTACGAGCAGTACTTC	CSVASGTLSAAYEQYF
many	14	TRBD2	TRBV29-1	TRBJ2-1	TGCAGCGTACTGACTAGCGGGAGCTACAATGAGCAGTTCTTC	CSVLTSGSYNEQFF
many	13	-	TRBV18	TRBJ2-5	TGTGCCAGCTCACCAATGAGGGAAGAGACCCAGTACTTC	CASSPMREETQYF
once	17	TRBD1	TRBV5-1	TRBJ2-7	TGCGCCAGCAGCTCTATGACAGGGGGCGAGCCCTCCTACGAGCAGTACTTC	CASSSMTGGEPSYEQYF
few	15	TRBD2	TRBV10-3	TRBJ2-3	TGTGCCATCAGTGAGTCGCGGGGGGACACAGATACGCAGTATTTT	CAISESRGDTDTQYF
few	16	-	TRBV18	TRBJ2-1	TGTGCCAGCTCACCATTTACGGGACAATCGAACAATGAGCAGTTCTTC	CASSPFTGQSNNEQFF
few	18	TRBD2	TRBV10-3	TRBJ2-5	TGTGCCATCAGTGACTCCGGACTAGCGGGAGGGGAAGTAGAGACCCAGTACTTC	CAISDSGLAGGEVETQYF
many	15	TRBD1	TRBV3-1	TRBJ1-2	TGTGCCAGCAGCCGGACAGGGGGCGAAGGCTATGGCTACACCTTC	CASSRTGGEGYGYTF
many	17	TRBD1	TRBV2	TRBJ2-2	TGTGCCAGCAGTGAAGCGCTTGGGACAGGGAACACCGGGGAGCTGTTTTTT	CASSEALGTGNTGELFF
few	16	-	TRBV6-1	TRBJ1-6	TGTGCCAGCAGTTGGTCGGGGGGCGCTGGGAATTCACCCCTCCACTTT	CASSWSGGAGNSPLHF
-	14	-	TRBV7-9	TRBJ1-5	TGTGCCAGCAGCTTAGTCCAGTGGTCACAGCCCCAGCATTTT	CASSLVQWSQPQHF
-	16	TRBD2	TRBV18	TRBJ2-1	TGTGCCAGCTCACCTCGGCTAGCGGGAGGTAACAATGAGCAGTTCTTC	CASSPRLAGGNNEQFF
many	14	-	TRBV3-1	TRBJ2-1	TGTGCCAGCAGCTCACCCGAGCGAGGAGATGAGCAGTTCTTC	CASSSPERGDEQFF
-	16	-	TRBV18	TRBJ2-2	TGTGCCAGCTCACCGCTCGGAGGGACCTACACCGGGGAGCTGTTTTTT	CASSPLGGTYTGELFF
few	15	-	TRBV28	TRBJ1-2	TGTGCCAGCAGTTCTGGCTCTGGGGGAAACTATGGCTACACCTTC	CASSSGSGGNYGYTF
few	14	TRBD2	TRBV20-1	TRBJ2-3	TGCAGTTCCGCCGGGACTAGGGGGGCAGATACGCTGTATTTT	CSSAGTRGADTLYF
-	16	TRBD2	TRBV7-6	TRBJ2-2	TGTGCCAGCAGCGGAGTCGGGCTAGCGGGCACCGGGGAGCTGTTTTTT	CASSGVGLAGTGELFF
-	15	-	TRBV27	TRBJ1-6	TGTGCCAGCACTTTAAGGGACCCTAATAATTCACCCCTCCACTTT	CASTLRDPNNSPLHF
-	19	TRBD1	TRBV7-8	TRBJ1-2	TGTGCCAGCAGCTTACGGTCCAGGGACAGAGGCGATGCGATCTATGGCTACACCTTC	CASSLRSRDRGDAIYGYTF
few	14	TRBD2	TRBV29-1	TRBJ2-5	TGCAGCGGGGGGCGACTAGCGTCGGGGGAGACCCAGTACTTC	CSGGRLASGETQYF
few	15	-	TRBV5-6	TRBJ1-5	TGTGCCAGCAGCGCGGGTCCTACGGGCAATCAGCCCCAGCATTTT	CASSAGPTGNQPQHF
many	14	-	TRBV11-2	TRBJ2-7	TGTGCCAGCAGCTTATCGGACGGAGGTTACGAGCAGTACTTC	CASSLSDGGYEQYF
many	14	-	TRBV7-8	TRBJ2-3	TGTGCCAGCAGCTTGGTTATCTTTGGCGATACGCAGTATTTT	CASSLVIFGDTQYF
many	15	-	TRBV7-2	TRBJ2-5	TGTGCCAGCAGCTTAGTCGGTACACCTCAAGAGACCCAGTACTTC	CASSLVGTPQETQYF
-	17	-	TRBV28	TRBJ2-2	TGTGCCAGCAGTTCATATACCGGGCCCCGAGGATACGGGGAGCTGTTTTTT	CASSSYTGPRGYGELFF